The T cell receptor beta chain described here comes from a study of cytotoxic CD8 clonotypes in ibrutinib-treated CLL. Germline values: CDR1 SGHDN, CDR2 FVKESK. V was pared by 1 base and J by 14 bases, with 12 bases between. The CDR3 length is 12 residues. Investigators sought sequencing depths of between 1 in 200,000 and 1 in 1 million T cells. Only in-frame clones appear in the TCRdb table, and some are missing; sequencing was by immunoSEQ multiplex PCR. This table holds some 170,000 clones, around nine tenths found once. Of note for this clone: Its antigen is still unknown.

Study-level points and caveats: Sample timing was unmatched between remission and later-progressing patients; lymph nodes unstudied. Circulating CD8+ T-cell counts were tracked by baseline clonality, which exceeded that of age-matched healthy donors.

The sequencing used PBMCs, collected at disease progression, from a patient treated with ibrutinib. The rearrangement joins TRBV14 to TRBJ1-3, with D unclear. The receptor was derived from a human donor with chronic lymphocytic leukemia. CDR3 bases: TGTGCCAGCAGCCAAGTAAGCGGCATGCTATATTTT. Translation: CASSQVSGMLYF.